What follows are 16 T cell receptor beta chains derived from one specimen sequenced in a study of identical twins. TCRdb re-derived calls from the 5' RACE reads in MiXCR, one entry per CDR3 protein. Counted here are about 200,000 distinct CDR3 sequences, around 6.9% occurring once; the ten biggest clones make up 1.5% to 2.5%. These data are also associated with another study on yellow fever vaccine responses in identical twins.

The sample comprised memory (CD45RO+) T cells sorted from blood. All receptors come from a woman aged 18 to 35 in good health.

This clonotype was observed many times. This chain uses TRBV12-3 or TRBV12-4 with TRBJ1-6, with D hard to call. CDR3 size: 13 residues. V was trimmed by 1 base and J by 6 bases, leaving 4 bases between them. The CDR3 DNA follows: TGTGCCAGCAGTTTAGGTGGTAATTCACCCCTCCACTTT. Amino acid sequence: CASSLGGNSPLHF.

This sequence joins TRBV20-1 and TRBJ2-7, with D possibly called TRBD1 or TRBD2 (5 bases each). The germline gives CDR1 DFQATT, CDR2 SNEGSKA (reference sequence). Trimming pared 3 bases from V and 2 bases from J, leaving 17 bases between. The CDR3 is made up of 15 amino acids. CDR3: CSASYRDRGPYEQYF. Here the CDR3 DNA reads TGCAGTGCTAGCTATCGCGACCGGGGACCCTACGAGCAGTACTTC.

This clonotype was observed at least ten times. The rearrangement uses TRBV10-3 and TRBJ2-4; D tentatively reads TRBD1 or TRBD2 (5 bases each). Germline-derived CDR1 and CDR2 are ENHRY and SYGVKD. The CDR3 sequence is 14 residues long. V gave up 2 bases and J gave up 2 bases, with 7 bases separating them. Here the CDR3 DNA reads TGTGCCATCAGTGAGGGGGGAACCAAAAACATTCAGTACTTC. This gives the protein CAISEGGTKNIQYF.

The chain combines TRBV15 with TRBJ1-2, with 8 bases that match TRBD1. The germline V gene encodes CDR1 LNHNV and CDR2 YYDKDF (reference sequence). V shed 4 bases and J 3 bases; nucleotides not matched to a gene: 7. The CDR3 runs to 15 residues. The chain's CDR3 is CATSIRDRGHYGYTF. The DNA of the CDR3 is TGTGCCACCAGCATCCGAGACAGGGGCCACTATGGCTACACCTTC.

This clonotype has ten or more counts. This chain links TRBV28 with TRBJ2-7, with D perhaps being TRBD1 or TRBD2 (6 bases each). CDR1 and CDR2 (germline): MDHEN, SYDVKM. Trimming left V 5 bases short and J 0 bases short, with 11 bases between. CDR3 length equals 14 residues. DNA for the CDR3: TGTGCCAGCAGTGTGCGGGACACCTCCTACGAGCAGTACTTC. Its translation is CASSVRDTSYEQYF.

In its sample, this clonotype was seen a few times. The J gene is TRBJ2-7, the V gene TRBV18; no clear D gene. Germline V gene sequence: CDR1 KGHSH, CDR2 LQKENI. The CDR3 spans 11 residues. Trimming stripped 5 bases from V and 4 bases from J, with 6 bases between. DNA for the CDR3: TGTGCCAGCTCAGCGATTTACGAGCAGTACTTC. Protein product: CASSAIYEQYF.

The table lists this clonotype with a few counts. The gene calls are TRBV12-3 or TRBV12-4 and TRBJ1-5, with 9 bases identical to TRBD1. Losses at the gene ends were 6 bases for V and 5 bases for J; bases not matched to a gene: 5. This CDR3 is 14 amino acids long. Here the CDR3 DNA reads TGTGCCAGCAGGAGACAGGGGGAGCATCAGCCCCAGCATTTT. It codes for CASRRQGEHQPQHF.

This chain connects TRBV6-2 or TRBV6-3 to TRBJ1-1, with a possible D match to TRBD1 (5 bases). The CDR3 consists of 14 residues. The germline V gene has CDR1 MNHEY and CDR2 SVGEGT. The germline V and J ends were trimmed by 6 bases and 0 bases, with 11 bases remaining between them. The CDR3 coding sequence is TGTGCCAGCAGCCCAGACAGCTTGAACACTGAAGCTTTCTTT. It specifies CASSPDSLNTEAFF.

In this sample, this clonotype turned up a few times. The chain uses TRBV28 and TRBJ2-5; 10 bases are shared with TRBD1. This CDR3 has 16 amino acids. Trimming took 2 bases from V and 7 from J; bases not matched to a gene: 10. Germline CDR1 and CDR2: MDHEN and SYDVKM. For the CDR3, the DNA is TGTGCCAGCAGTTTACCCTCTTTTCGGACAGGGGGGACCCAGTACTTC. Translated, it gives CASSLPSFRTGGTQYF.

The sample holds many counts of this clonotype. This chain links TRBV6-6 with TRBJ1-1; possible D gene TRBD1, 5 bases. This CDR3 spans 12 amino acids. V lost 7 bases to trimming and J lost 11 bases, with 17 bases between them. Germline V gene data show CDR1 as MNHNY and CDR2 as SVGAGI (reference sequence). CDR3 loop: CASTFTRVRAFF. CDR3 nucleotides: TGTGCCAGCACTTTTACCAGGGTTCGGGCTTTCTTT.

This clonotype has a count of ten or more. The V and J genes are TRBV29-1 and TRBJ2-3; 7 bases match TRBD1. The junction had 7 bases not matched to a gene; V was cut back by 6 bases and J by 1 base. In germline, CDR1 is SQVTM, CDR2 ANQGSEA. This CDR3 is built from 14 residues. The CDR3 DNA reads as TGCAGCGTCGTGAGACAGGGAGGCACAGATACGCAGTATTTT. Encoded protein: CSVVRQGGTDTQYF.

The V and J genes are TRBV15 and TRBJ1-5; D ambiguous. The ends were cut back, 0 bases at V and 5 bases at J, with 5 bases in the middle. This CDR3 has 13 amino acids. Germline V gives CDR1 LNHNV, CDR2 YYDKDF (reference sequence). CDR3 amino acids: CATSRDPDQPQHF. Written as DNA, the CDR3 is TGTGCCACCAGCAGAGATCCGGATCAGCCCCAGCATTTT. Complete variable domain (other parts from reference TRBV15 and TRBJ1-5): DAMVIQNPRYQVTQFGKPVTLSCSQTLNHNVMYWYQQKSSQAPKLLFHYYDKDFNNEADTPDNFQSRRPNTSFCFLDIRSPGLGDTAMYLCATSRDPDQPQHFGDGTRLSIL.

This rearrangement joins TRBV7-9 to TRBJ1-5, with a possible D match to TRBD1 (6 bases). This CDR3 is built from 14 residues. V was clipped by 5 bases and J by 2 bases, with 10 bases between them. CDR1 is SEHNR and CDR2 is FQNEAQ in the germline V gene (reference sequence). The CDR3 DNA sequence: TGTGCCAGCAGCAAGACAGGAGGCAATCAGCCCCAGCATTTT. Translated, it gives CASSKTGGNQPQHF.

This clonotype was observed a few times. The chain joins TRBV5-1 to TRBJ2-5, with D possibly being TRBD2 (5 bases). The CDR3 extends over 15 amino acids. Germline assignment: CDR1 SGHRS and CDR2 YFSETQ. V was shortened by 0 bases and J by 0 bases, with 9 bases between the two germline ends. The CDR3 nucleotides read TGCGCCAGCAGCTTGGCCAGCGGACACCAAGAGACCCAGTACTTC. The encoded protein is CASSLASGHQETQYF.

The chain has TRBV6-1 and TRBJ2-1, with 7 bases identical to TRBD1. This CDR3 has 15 amino acids. J lost 3 bases, V lost 6 bases, and 8 bases had no gene match. Germline CDR1 MNHNS, CDR2 SASEGT. DNA for the CDR3: TGTGCCAGCAGGAGCCGGGACAGCCTCTACAATGAGCAGTTCTTC. It codes for CASRSRDSLYNEQFF.

The genes are TRBV3-1 and TRBJ1-5; D remains unclear. CDR1 LGHDT and CDR2 YNNKEL come from the germline V gene (reference sequence). The CDR3 length is 13 residues. V was clipped by 4 bases and J by 9 bases, with 13 bases between them. DNA of the CDR3: TGTGCCAGCAGCCCCCTGCGGGGAGGGCCCCAGCATTTT. Translated: CASSPLRGGPQHF.